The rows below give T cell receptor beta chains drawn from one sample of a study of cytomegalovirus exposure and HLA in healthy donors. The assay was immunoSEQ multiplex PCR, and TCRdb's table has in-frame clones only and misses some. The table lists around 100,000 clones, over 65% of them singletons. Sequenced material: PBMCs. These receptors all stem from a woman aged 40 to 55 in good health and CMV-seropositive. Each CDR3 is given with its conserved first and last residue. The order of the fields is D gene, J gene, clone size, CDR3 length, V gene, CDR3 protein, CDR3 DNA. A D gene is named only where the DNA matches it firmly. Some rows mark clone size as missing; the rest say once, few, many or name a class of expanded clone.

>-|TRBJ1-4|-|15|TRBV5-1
CASSSYQGRNEKLFF
TGCGCCAGCAGCTCGTACCAGGGGCGTAATGAAAAACTGTTTTTT
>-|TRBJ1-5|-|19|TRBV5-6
CASSLGVETGAYSNQPQHF
TGTGCCAGCAGCTTGGGGGTCGAGACAGGAGCTTATAGCAATCAGCCCCAGCATTTT
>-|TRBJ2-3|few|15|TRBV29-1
CSVGPSGVSTDTQYF
TGCAGCGTTGGTCCGAGCGGAGTTAGCACAGATACGCAGTATTTT
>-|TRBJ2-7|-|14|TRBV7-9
CASSLATLSYEQYF
TGTGCCAGCAGCTTGGCAACCCTCTCCTACGAGCAGTACTTC
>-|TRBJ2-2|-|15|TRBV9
CASSVGQSNTGELFF
TGTGCCAGCAGCGTAGGGCAATCGAACACCGGGGAGCTGTTTTTT
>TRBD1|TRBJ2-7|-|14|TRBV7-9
CANLKDRPSYEQYF
TGTGCCAATCTTAAGGACAGGCCCTCCTACGAGCAGTACTTC
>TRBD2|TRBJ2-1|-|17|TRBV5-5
CASSWGSSGNLGNEQFF
TGTGCCAGCAGCTGGGGGAGTAGCGGGAACCTTGGCAATGAGCAGTTCTTC
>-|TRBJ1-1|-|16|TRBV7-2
CASSLYGTRVNTEAFF
TGTGCCAGCAGCTTATACGGGACAAGGGTGAACACTGAAGCTTTCTTT
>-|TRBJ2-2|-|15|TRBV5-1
CASSSGQPNTGELFF
TGCGCCAGCAGCTCTGGACAGCCGAACACCGGGGAGCTGTTTTTT
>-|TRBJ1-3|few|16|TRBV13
CASSLQGLFSGNTIYF
TGTGCCAGCAGCTTACAGGGGCTATTCTCTGGAAACACCATATATTTT
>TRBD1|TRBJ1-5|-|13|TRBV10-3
CAIRDRDNQPQHF
TGTGCCATCAGAGACAGGGACAATCAGCCCCAGCATTTT
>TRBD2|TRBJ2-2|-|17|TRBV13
CASSLGGLAGDTGELFF
TGTGCCAGCAGCTTAGGGGGACTAGCGGGAGACACCGGGGAGCTGTTTTTT
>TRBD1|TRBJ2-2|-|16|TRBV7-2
CASTRTGGANTGELFF
TGTGCCAGCACCCGGACAGGGGGCGCGAACACCGGGGAGCTGTTTTTT
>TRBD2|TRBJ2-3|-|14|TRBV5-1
CASSPGGGTDTQYF
TGCGCCAGCAGCCCCGGGGGGGGCACAGATACGCAGTATTTT
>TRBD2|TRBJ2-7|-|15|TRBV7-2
CASSLGAGGRDEQYF
TGTGCCAGCAGCTTAGGGGCGGGAGGGAGGGACGAGCAGTACTTC
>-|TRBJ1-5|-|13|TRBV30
CAWAPQENQPQHF
TGTGCCTGGGCACCACAGGAGAATCAGCCCCAGCATTTT
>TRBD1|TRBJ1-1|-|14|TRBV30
CAWSVQGANTEAFF
TGTGCCTGGAGTGTTCAGGGGGCAAACACTGAAGCTTTCTTT
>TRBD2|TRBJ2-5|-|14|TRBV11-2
CASSYSGGTGGQYF
TGTGCCAGCAGCTATAGCGGGGGGACCGGTGGGCAGTACTTC
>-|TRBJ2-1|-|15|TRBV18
CASSDSRGLFNEQFF
TGTGCCAGCTCAGACTCGCGCGGCCTATTCAATGAGCAGTTCTTC
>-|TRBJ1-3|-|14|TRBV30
CAWRQGGPGNTIYF
TGTGCCTGGAGACAGGGAGGGCCTGGAAACACCATATATTTT
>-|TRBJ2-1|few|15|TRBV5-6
CASSFDRTPYNEQFF
TGTGCCAGCAGCTTCGACAGGACCCCCTACAATGAGCAGTTCTTC
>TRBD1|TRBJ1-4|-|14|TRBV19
CASTWTGGREKLFF
TGTGCCAGTACATGGACAGGGGGCCGAGAAAAACTGTTTTTT
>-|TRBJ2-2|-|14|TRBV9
CASSVLSGTGELFF
TGTGCCAGCAGCGTCCTATCGGGAACCGGGGAGCTGTTTTTT
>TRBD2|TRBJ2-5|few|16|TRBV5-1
CASSLNPSGTQETQYF
TGCGCCAGCAGCTTGAATCCTAGCGGAACGCAAGAGACCCAGTACTTC
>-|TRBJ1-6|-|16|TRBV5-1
CASSLAGTTYNSPLHF
TGCGCCAGCAGCTTGGCAGGGACAACCTATAATTCACCCCTCCACTTT
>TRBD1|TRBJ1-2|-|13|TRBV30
CAWAVQGARGYTF
TGTGCCTGGGCGGTACAGGGGGCGCGGGGCTACACCTTC
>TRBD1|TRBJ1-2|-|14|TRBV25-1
CASSAGQNFYGYTF
TGTGCCAGCAGCGCGGGACAGAATTTCTATGGCTACACCTTC
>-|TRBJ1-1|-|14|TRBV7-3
CASSATVGGTEAFF
TGTGCCAGCAGCGCTACGGTAGGGGGAACTGAAGCTTTCTTT